The rows below give T cell receptor beta chains drawn from one sample of a study of cytomegalovirus exposure and HLA in healthy donors. Produced via immunoSEQ multiplex PCR; TCRdb's table is partial and in-frame only. The repertoire holds fewer than 95,000 clones, 76% seen once, with 3% to 3.5% in the top ten. Sequencing was performed on PBMCs. All receptors come from a man aged 40-49 years in good health and CMV-seronegative. Both conserved end residues are part of each CDR3. The D gene is left open where the match is weak. Expanded clones get a size class; other rows say once, few or many, or leave the size out.

v_gene	j_gene	abundance	d_gene	CDR3aa	CDR3nt
TRBV4-2	TRBJ1-2	once	-	CASSSSWADSSKDGYTF	TGTGCCAGCAGCTCAAGCTGGGCCGACAGTTCGAAAGATGGCTACACCTTC
TRBV25-1	TRBJ2-7	-	-	CASKWGLTEGEQYF	TGTGCCAGCAAATGGGGACTGACGGAGGGAGAGCAGTACTTC
TRBV19	TRBJ1-5	-	TRBD1	CASSPSGTGWNQPQHF	TGTGCCAGTAGTCCCTCCGGGACAGGCTGGAATCAGCCCCAGCATTTT
TRBV6-5	TRBJ2-5	-	-	CASKPGGDQETQYF	TGTGCCAGCAAGCCCGGGGGAGACCAAGAGACCCAGTACTTC
TRBV30	TRBJ1-4	-	-	CAWSVWGGNEKLFF	TGTGCCTGGAGTGTATGGGGGGGTAATGAAAAACTGTTTTTT
TRBV6-9	TRBJ2-2	-	TRBD2	CASSGWLAGGFSTGELFF	TGTGCCAGCAGCGGGTGGCTAGCGGGGGGGTTTTCCACCGGGGAGCTGTTTTTT
TRBV7-6	TRBJ2-5	few	-	CASSYRLGETQYF	TGTGCCAGCAGCTATCGACTAGGAGAGACCCAGTACTTC
TRBV5-1	TRBJ2-3	few	TRBD2	CASTRLTSGGAPDTQYF	TGCGCCAGTACCCGTTTAACTAGCGGGGGGGCCCCAGATACGCAGTATTTT
TRBV5-4	TRBJ2-1	-	TRBD2	CASSLVASGGRNEQFF	TGTGCCAGCAGCTTGGTAGCTAGCGGGGGGCGTAATGAGCAGTTCTTC
TRBV19	TRBJ2-5	-	TRBD1	CASRGQGGQEETQYF	TGTGCCAGTAGGGGACAGGGAGGGCAGGAAGAGACCCAGTACTTC
TRBV4-3	TRBJ1-4	-	-	CASSQDVAQPDEKLFF	TGCGCCAGCAGCCAAGACGTAGCCCAGCCAGATGAAAAACTGTTTTTT
TRBV5-1	TRBJ2-7	-	-	CASSDSRRDEQYF	TGCGCCAGCAGCGACAGCCGTCGGGACGAGCAGTACTTC
TRBV29-1	TRBJ2-5	-	TRBD2	CSVEGGLAGETQYF	TGCAGCGTTGAGGGGGGACTAGCCGGAGAGACCCAGTACTTC
TRBV15	TRBJ1-2	-	-	CATSRPTGITNYGYTF	TGTGCCACCAGCAGACCGACGGGTATAACTAACTATGGCTACACCTTC
TRBV7-8	TRBJ2-6	-	-	CASSPRRAGANVLTF	TGTGCCAGCAGCCCCCGGCGGGCTGGGGCCAACGTCCTGACTTTC
TRBV6-5	TRBJ2-7	-	-	CASSYSVGQSSYEQYF	TGTGCCAGCAGTTACTCAGTAGGACAGAGCTCCTACGAGCAGTACTTC
TRBV5-4	TRBJ2-3	-	-	CASSSVDTEYTQYF	TGTGCCAGCAGCTCTGTGGACACTGAATATACGCAGTATTTT
TRBV6-5	TRBJ1-1	-	-	CASSGNEGLGRGAFF	TGTGCCAGCAGTGGCAACGAGGGCCTCGGTCGTGGAGCTTTCTTT
TRBV7-6	TRBJ2-6	once	-	CASSLDGVGANVLTF	TGTGCCAGCAGCCTAGACGGGGTTGGGGCCAACGTCCTGACTTTC
TRBV11-2	TRBJ1-1	-	-	CASSGETGKSTEAFF	TGTGCCAGCAGCGGGGAGACAGGTAAAAGCACTGAAGCTTTCTTT
TRBV5-5	TRBJ1-6	-	-	CASSPPGSWDSPLHF	TGTGCCAGCAGCCCGCCGGGATCCTGGGATTCACCCCTCCACTTT
TRBV27	TRBJ2-7	-	TRBD2	CASSHGLAGEQYF	TGTGCCAGCAGTCACGGACTAGCGGGCGAGCAGTACTTC
TRBV5-1	TRBJ2-7	-	-	CASSLARDYEQYF	TGCGCCAGCAGCTTGGCCAGGGACTACGAGCAGTACTTC
TRBV18	TRBJ1-1	-	-	CASSRPGFPEAFF	TGTGCCAGCTCACGGCCAGGGTTCCCTGAAGCTTTCTTT
TRBV10-3	TRBJ2-3	-	-	CAIRGGDRIADTQYF	TGTGCCATACGAGGGGGGGACCGAATTGCGGATACGCAGTATTTT
TRBV6-5	TRBJ1-2	-	-	CASGSVPERGYTF	TGTGCCAGCGGGAGCGTCCCAGAGAGAGGCTACACCTTC
TRBV19	TRBJ1-2	-	-	CASTRQGLYYGYTF	TGTGCCAGTACTAGGCAGGGGCTCTACTATGGCTACACCTTC
TRBV6-1	TRBJ2-1	-	TRBD2	CASSPGGAYNEQFF	TGTGCCAGCAGCCCGGGGGGGGCCTACAATGAGCAGTTCTTC
TRBV5-1	TRBJ2-3	-	TRBD2	CASSLGGTSAGDTQYF	TGCGCCAGCAGCTTGGGGGGGACTAGCGCGGGAGATACGCAGTATTTT
TRBV7-6	TRBJ2-2	-	TRBD2	CASSLEPSGGSGELFF	TGTGCCAGCAGCTTAGAACCTAGCGGGGGTTCCGGGGAGCTGTTTTTT
TRBV19	TRBJ2-2	-	TRBD1	CATENRGKGTGELFF	TGTGCCACTGAGAACAGGGGGAAGGGGACCGGGGAGCTGTTTTTT
TRBV18	TRBJ1-3	-	TRBD1	CASSPQGALGNTIYF	TGTGCCAGCTCACCACAGGGGGCATTGGGAAACACCATATATTTT
TRBV6-1	TRBJ1-5	-	-	CASTERGSNQPQHF	TGTGCCAGCACCGAAAGGGGGAGCAATCAGCCCCAGCATTTT
TRBV27	TRBJ2-7	-	-	CASSPPAGVEQYF	TGTGCCAGCAGTCCCCCGGCAGGGGTCGAGCAGTACTTC
TRBV11-2	TRBJ1-2	once	-	CASSLRGALGYTF	TGTGCCAGCAGCTTACGGGGGGCTCTTGGCTACACCTTC
TRBV7-8	TRBJ2-1	-	TRBD2	CASSRTSGVSSYNEQFF	TGTGCCAGCAGCAGGACTAGCGGGGTTAGCTCCTACAATGAGCAGTTCTTC
TRBV11-2	TRBJ1-3	few	TRBD1	CASRVTGVYGNTIYF	TGTGCCAGCAGGGTGACAGGGGTATACGGAAACACCATATATTTT